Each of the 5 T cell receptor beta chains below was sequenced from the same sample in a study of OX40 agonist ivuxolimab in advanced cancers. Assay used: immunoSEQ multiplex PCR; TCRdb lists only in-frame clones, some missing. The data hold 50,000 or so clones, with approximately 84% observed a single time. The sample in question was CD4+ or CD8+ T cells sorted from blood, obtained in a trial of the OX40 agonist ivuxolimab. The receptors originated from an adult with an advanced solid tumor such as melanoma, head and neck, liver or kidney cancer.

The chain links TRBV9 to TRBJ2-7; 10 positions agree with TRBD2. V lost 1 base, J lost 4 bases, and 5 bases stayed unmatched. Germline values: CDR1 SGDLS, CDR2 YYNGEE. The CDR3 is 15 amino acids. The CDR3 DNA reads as TGTGCCAGCAGCGTAAGTGAACTAGCGGGGTACGAGCAGTACTTC. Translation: CASSVSELAGYEQYF.

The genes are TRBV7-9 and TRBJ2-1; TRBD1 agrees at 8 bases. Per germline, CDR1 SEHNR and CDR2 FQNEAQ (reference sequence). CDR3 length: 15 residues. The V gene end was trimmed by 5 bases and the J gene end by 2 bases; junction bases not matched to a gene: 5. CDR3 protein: CASSPPTGAYNEQFF. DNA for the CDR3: TGTGCCAGCAGCCCCCCGACAGGGGCCTACAATGAGCAGTTCTTC.

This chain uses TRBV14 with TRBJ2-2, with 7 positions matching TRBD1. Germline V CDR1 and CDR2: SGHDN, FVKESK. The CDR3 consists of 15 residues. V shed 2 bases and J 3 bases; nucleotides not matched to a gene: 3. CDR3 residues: CASSQPQGYTGELFF. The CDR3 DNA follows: TGTGCCAGCAGCCAACCACAGGGGTACACCGGGGAGCTGTTTTTT.

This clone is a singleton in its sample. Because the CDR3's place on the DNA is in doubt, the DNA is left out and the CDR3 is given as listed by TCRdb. CDR3 sequence reads: CASSPFGSGGYNEQFF. This rearrangement joins TRBV9 to TRBJ2-1. CDR1 and CDR2 (germline): SGDLS, YYNGEE. The CDR3 length is 16 residues, termini included.

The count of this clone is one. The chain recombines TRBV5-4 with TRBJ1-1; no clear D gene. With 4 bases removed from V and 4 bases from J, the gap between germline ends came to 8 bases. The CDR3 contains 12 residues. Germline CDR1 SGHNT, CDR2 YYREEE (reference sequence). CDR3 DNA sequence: TGTGCCAGCAGCCCCGTGGGCACTGAAGCTTTCTTT. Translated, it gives CASSPVGTEAFF. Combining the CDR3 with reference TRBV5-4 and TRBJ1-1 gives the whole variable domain ETGVTQSPTHLIKTRGQQVTLRCSSQSGHNTVSWYQQALGQGPQFIFQYYREEENGRGNFPPRFSGLQFPNYSSELNVNALELDDSALYLCASSPVGTEAFFGQGTRLTVV.